These 8 T cell receptor beta chains originate from one sample sequenced in a study of T cells in Graves' hyperthyroidism and ophthalmopathy. TCR beta CDR3 sequences were amplified from RNA transcripts. The TCR CDR3 was amplified in a first-round RT-PCR using the HTBI primer set. TCRdb analysed the multiplex PCR reads with MiXCR anew, one entry per CDR3 protein. Among more than 550,000 distinct CDR3 sequences, roughly 17% were seen once, and the ten largest hold around a sixth. The sequencing sample was made of blood. The receptors were gathered from a man between 45 and 60 years old with Graves' hyperthyroidism.

This clonotype was recorded many times. The gene calls are TRBV6-1 and TRBJ2-5; TRBD2 agrees at 10 bases. Germline assignment: CDR1 MNHNS and CDR2 SASEGT. The CDR3 runs to 15 residues. The V gene end was trimmed by 6 bases and the J gene end by 5 bases; junction bases not matched to a gene: 9. CDR3 nucleotide sequence: TGTGCCAGCAGCCCCGGGACTAGCGATTCGGAGACCCAGTACTTC. Its translation is CASSPGTSDSETQYF.

On this clonotype itself: A clone one base away is much larger, so this may be a read error. The DNA of the CDR3 is TGCGCCAGCAGCCCCGCAGGGTACAGCTCAGATACGCAGTATTTT. This codes for CASSPAGYSSDTQYF. V is TRBV5-1 and J is TRBJ2-3; TRBD1 might be the D (5 bases). The CDR3 is 15 amino acids. V lost 4 bases and J 4 bases, leaving 16 bases between the germline ends. CDR1 and CDR2 (germline): SGHRS, YFSETQ.

This clonotype showed up many times. The rearrangement links TRBV12-3 or TRBV12-4 to TRBJ2-7; D is possibly TRBD2 (5 bases). The V and J ends lost 2 bases and 6 bases respectively, with 8 bases between them. The CDR3 runs to 12 residues. The CDR3 spells CASSLRRSEQYF. DNA for the CDR3: TGTGCCAGCAGTTTAAGGAGGAGCGAGCAGTACTTC.

This clonotype was counted ten times or more. A clone one base away is much larger, so this may be a read error. The chain couples TRBV14 to TRBJ2-5; possible D gene TRBD1, 6 bases. V lost 5 bases, J lost 5 bases, and 12 bases lay in between. CDR3 length: 13 amino acids. Germline assignment: CDR1 SGHDN and CDR2 FVKESK. The chain's CDR3 is CASSFGQRETQYF. Here the CDR3 DNA reads TGTGCCAGCAGCTTCGGACAGCGGGAGACCCAGTACTTC.

The chain recombines TRBV24-1 with TRBJ1-2; 7 positions match TRBD1. J lost 4 bases, V lost 4 bases, and 8 bases had no gene match. CDR3 length: 15 amino acids. In germline, CDR1 is KGHDR, CDR2 SFDVKD. The CDR3 region is CATSDHRGVGYGYTF. In DNA form, the CDR3 reads TGTGCCACCAGTGACCACAGGGGTGTCGGCTATGGCTACACCTTC.

The rearrangement uses TRBV28 and TRBJ2-3, with TRBD2 matching over 9 bases. V lost 4 bases, J lost 5 bases, and 13 bases stayed unmatched. This CDR3 has 17 amino acids. Looked up from germline, CDR1 is MDHEN and CDR2 is SYDVKM. The CDR3 loop is CASSSSLAGSPLDTQYF. CDR3 DNA sequence: TGTGCCAGCAGTTCCTCCCTAGCGGGATCCCCCTTAGATACGCAGTATTTT.

Many counts were recorded for this clonotype. V usage is TRBV28 and J usage is TRBJ2-5; D gene unclear. This CDR3 is 14 amino acids long. Per the germline V gene, CDR1 is MDHEN and CDR2 is SYDVKM. V was cut by 3 bases and J by 4 bases, with 12 bases left in between. CDR3 nucleotides: TGTGCCAGCAGTTTTGTTCCGGGCTCAGAGACCCAGTACTTC. As protein: CASSFVPGSETQYF.

This clonotype was picked up a small number of times. The chain is built from TRBV5-1 and TRBJ2-3; TRBD2 aligns across 12 bases. This CDR3 is 17 amino acids long. Germline values: CDR1 SGHRS, CDR2 YFSETQ. V gave up 0 bases and J gave up 3 bases; unmatched junction bases: 5. CDR3 protein: CASSLARTSGTTDTQYF. The CDR3 coding sequence is TGCGCCAGCAGCTTGGCCAGGACTAGCGGGACAACAGATACGCAGTATTTT.